These 11 T cell receptor beta chains originate from one sample sequenced in a study of shared clonotypes between healthy human individuals. TCRdb's copy holds only in-frame clones and misses some; the assay was immunoSEQ multiplex PCR. The sample contains about 1 million clones, 65% to 75% of which appear only once. The specimen was memory CD4+ T cells sorted from blood. Subset noted: CD45RA-negative fraction. All receptors come from a man aged 18-30 years in good health.

V gene TRBV5-1 combines with J gene TRBJ1-1, with D maybe TRBD1 (5 bases). This CDR3 region has 13 residues. V was trimmed by 4 bases and J by 7 bases, leaving 14 bases between them. Germline CDR1 reads SGHRS; CDR2 reads YFSETQ. The CDR3 protein is CASSELQVGEAFF. The DNA for the CDR3 is TGCGCCAGCAGCGAATTACAGGTCGGTGAAGCTTTCTTT.

Remarks on this clone: Other DNA sequences from this sample encode an identical CDR3 as well. This rearrangement joins TRBV27 to TRBJ2-7; possibly TRBD1 for D (6 bases). The V gene lost 2 bases and the J gene lost 0 bases, with 11 bases spanning the gap. Germline CDR1 reads MNHEY; CDR2 reads SMNVEV (reference sequence). The CDR3 is made up of 15 amino acids. CDR3 DNA sequence: TGTGCCAGCAGTTTAAAGCAGGGGAGCTCCTACGAGCAGTACTTC. Protein product: CASSLKQGSSYEQYF.

CDR3: CASSFPGSSGNTIYF. DNA of the CDR3: TGTGCCAGCAGCTTTCCCGGGAGCTCTGGAAACACCATATATTTT. The V call is TRBV5-4, the J call TRBJ1-3; no firm D call. V was pared by 2 bases and J by 0 bases, with 9 bases between. CDR3 length equals 15 residues. Germline V gene lookup returns CDR1 SGHNT and CDR2 YYREEE (reference sequence).

The chain combines TRBV21-1 with TRBJ2-7; the D segment call TRBD1 is taken from the table without a DNA check. TRBV21-1 is tagged as a pseudogene. This CDR3 spans 16 amino acids. CDR3 DNA sequence: TGTGCCAGCAGGTCGATAACTCAGGGGAATAAACCCGAGCAGTACTTC. It translates to CASRSITQGNKPEQYF.

The chain combines TRBV6-1 with TRBJ1-1, with a possible D match to TRBD1 (5 bases). Looked up from germline, CDR1 is MNHNS and CDR2 is SASEGT. CDR3 size: 15 residues. Trimming left V 4 bases short and J 0 bases short, with 12 bases between. CDR3 bases: TGTGCCAGCAGTGTAGAGGGGCAGATGAACACTGAAGCTTTCTTT. The encoded protein is CASSVEGQMNTEAFF.

V and J are TRBV4-2 and TRBJ2-7; D is uncertain. Trimming took 0 bases from V and 4 from J, leaving 10 bases between them. This CDR3 spans 14 amino acids. Germline V gives CDR1 LGHNA, CDR2 YNFKEQ. CDR3 region: CASSQDKNPYEQYF. The CDR3 DNA reads TGTGCCAGCAGCCAAGATAAAAATCCGTACGAGCAGTACTTC.

This chain connects TRBV4-3 to TRBJ2-2, with D perhaps TRBD2 (5 bases). The ends were cut back, 0 bases at V and 3 bases at J, with 8 bases in the middle. CDR3 length: 15 amino acids. The germline V gene encodes CDR1 LGHNA and CDR2 YSLEER. This CDR3 reads CASSQEGSHTGELFF. CDR3 DNA: TGCGCCAGCAGCCAAGAAGGGAGCCACACCGGGGAGCTGTTTTTT.

The CDR3 region is CASSVDLAGAANEQFF. The CDR3 DNA sequence: TGTGCCAGCAGCGTCGACCTAGCGGGAGCTGCAAATGAGCAGTTCTTC. V and J are TRBV9 and TRBJ2-1, with 10 bases that match TRBD2. Unmatched junction bases numbered 9, after V lost 2 bases and J lost 7 bases. The CDR3 contains 16 residues. Germline V CDR1 and CDR2: SGDLS, YYNGEE.

J is TRBJ2-1 and V is TRBV6-6; 10 bases are shared with TRBD2. Germline assignment: CDR1 MNHNY and CDR2 SVGAGI (reference sequence). The CDR3 has 15 residues. V was pared by 7 bases and J by 10 bases, with 13 bases of the junction left unmatched. The CDR3, as DNA: TGTGCCAGCATTCGTAACAGCGGGGGGGCCGAAGAGCAGTTCTTC. Its protein is CASIRNSGGAEEQFF.

The rearrangement links TRBV27 to TRBJ2-7; 8 bases agree with TRBD2. The germline V gene encodes CDR1 MNHEY and CDR2 SMNVEV (reference sequence). CDR3 size: 16 residues. The ends lost 3 bases at V and 6 bases at J; junction bases unmatched: 13. CDR3 nucleotides: TGTGCCAGCAGTTTTAATCCCGCGGGGGGCAGGAGCGAGCAGTACTTC. Its translation is CASSFNPAGGRSEQYF.

This clone was seen a handful of times. V usage is TRBV6-5 and J usage is TRBJ1-1, with 8 bases that match TRBD1. The CDR3 covers 15 residues. The J segment lost 0 bases and the V segment lost 6 bases, leaving 6 bases of the junction unmatched. The germline V gene has CDR1 MNHEY and CDR2 SVGAGI. The CDR3 loop is CASRRQGYMNTEAFF. In nucleotides, the CDR3 is TGTGCCAGCAGGAGACAGGGGTACATGAACACTGAAGCTTTCTTT.